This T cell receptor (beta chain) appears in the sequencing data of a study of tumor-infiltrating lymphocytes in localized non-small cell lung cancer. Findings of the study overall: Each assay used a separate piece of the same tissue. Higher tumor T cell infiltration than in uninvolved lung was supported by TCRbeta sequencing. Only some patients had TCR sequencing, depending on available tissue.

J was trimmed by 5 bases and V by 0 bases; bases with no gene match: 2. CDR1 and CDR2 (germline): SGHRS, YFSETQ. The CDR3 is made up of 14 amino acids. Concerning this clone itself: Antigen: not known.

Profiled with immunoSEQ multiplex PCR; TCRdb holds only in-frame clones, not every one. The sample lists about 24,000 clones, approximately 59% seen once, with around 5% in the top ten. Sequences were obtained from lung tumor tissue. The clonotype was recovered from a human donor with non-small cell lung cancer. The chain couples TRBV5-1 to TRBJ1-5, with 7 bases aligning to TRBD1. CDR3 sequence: CASSLGDSYQPQHF. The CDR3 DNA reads TGCGCCAGCAGCTTGGGGGACAGCTATCAGCCCCAGCATTTT.